One and the same sample provided the 15 T cell receptor beta chains below, sequenced in a study of memory CD4+ T cells and cytomegalovirus serostatus. The assay was immunoSEQ multiplex PCR, and TCRdb's table has in-frame clones only and misses some. The table lists 40,000 or so clones, around three quarters of them singletons. Single viable CD3+CD4+CD8-CD45RO+ cells were sorted as the memory CD4+ T cells. Material: memory CD4+ T cells from blood. The receptors shown here come from an adult in good health and CMV-seronegative.

The J gene is TRBJ2-1, the V gene TRBV11-1; TRBD1 is a possible D gene (6 bases). Germline CDR1 SGHAT, CDR2 FQDESV (reference sequence). CDR3 size: 14 residues. Trimming cost V 5 bases and J 7 bases, with 15 bases left between them. CDR3 in DNA: TGTGCCAGCAGCCCCGCGACCCAGGGGAATGAGCAGTTCTTC. Translating it yields CASSPATQGNEQFF.

This chain connects TRBV25-1 to TRBJ1-1; D gene ambiguous. With 6 bases removed from V and 0 bases from J, the gap between germline ends came to 5 bases. The CDR3 is 12 amino acids. Germline CDR1 is MGHDK and CDR2 is SYGVNS. The CDR3 here is CASRELNTEAFF. CDR3 DNA: TGTGCCAGCAGAGAACTGAACACTGAAGCTTTCTTT.

The V call is TRBV19, the J call TRBJ2-1; tentatively, D is TRBD1 or TRBD2 (5 bases each). The CDR3 totals 14 residues. The V end was cut by 10 bases, the J end by 6 bases, with 19 bases between. Germline CDR1 and CDR2: LNHDA and SQIVND (reference sequence). CDR3 bases: TGTGCCACTACGGGGCCCTACCCTTTCAATGAGCAGTTCTTC. Translating gives CATTGPYPFNEQFF.

This chain uses TRBV28 with TRBJ1-1; TRBD1 matches at 7 bases. Losses at the gene ends were 1 base for V and 1 base for J; bases not matched to a gene: 9. The CDR3 loop spans 17 amino acids. Germline V CDR1 and CDR2: MDHEN, SYDVKM. CDR3 coding DNA: TGTGCCAGCAGTTTATCCACAGGGGCCGGAGCGAACACTGAAGCTTTCTTT. This sequence encodes CASSLSTGAGANTEAFF.

The chain links TRBV10-3 to TRBJ2-2, with 8 bases lining up with TRBD1. This CDR3 is built from 14 residues. Germline assignment: CDR1 ENHRY and CDR2 SYGVKD. The trim removed 7 bases at V and 6 bases at J, leaving 7 bases unmatched. CDR3: CAITGQGEAGELFF. For the CDR3, the DNA is TGTGCCATCACCGGACAGGGCGAGGCCGGGGAGCTGTTTTTT.

This sequence joins TRBV23-1 and TRBJ1-1; TRBD1 agrees at 7 bases. TRBV23-1 is labeled an ORF, and its function is uncertain. V dropped 3 bases and J dropped 5; count of bases not matched to a gene: 6. The CDR3 is 14 amino acids. The CDR3 nucleotides are TGCGCCAGCAGTCATTTCGACAGGGTGACTGAAGCTTTCTTT. Translation: CASSHFDRVTEAFF.

This chain joins TRBV7-8 and TRBJ2-3; D unresolved. The V end lost 2 bases, the J end lost 12 bases, and 18 bases lay between the germline ends. CDR1 is SGHVS and CDR2 is FQNEAQ in the germline V gene. The CDR3 covers 14 residues. The CDR3, as DNA: TGTGCCAGCAGCTTACCTCCACTGGGCCTGGACCAGTATTTT. It codes for CASSLPPLGLDQYF. Combining the CDR3 with reference TRBV7-8 and TRBJ2-3 gives the whole variable domain GAGVSQSPRYKVAKRGQDVALRCDPISGHVSLFWYQQALGQGPEFLTYFQNEAQLDKSGLPSDRFFAERPEGSVSTLKIQRTQQEDSAVYLCASSLPPLGLDQYFGPGTRLTVL.

The V call is TRBV5-4, the J call TRBJ1-2, with D perhaps matching TRBD1 (5 bases). CDR1 is SGHNT and CDR2 is YYREEE in the germline V gene (reference sequence). Trimming removed 2 bases at V and 4 bases at J, with 15 bases between. The CDR3 length is 15 residues. CDR3 DNA: TGTGCCAGCAGCTTAGACAGCGCCAACGCCTATGGCTACACCTTC. Protein product: CASSLDSANAYGYTF.

This chain uses TRBV30 with TRBJ2-5; 16 bases fit TRBD2. In germline, CDR1 is GTSNPN, CDR2 SVGIG (reference sequence). The CDR3 runs 16 residues. V lost 7 bases to trimming and J lost 1 base; unmatched junction nucleotides: 6. CDR3 in amino acids: CASGTSGRVLQETQYF. In nucleotides, the CDR3 is TGTGCCTCAGGGACTAGCGGGAGGGTACTCCAAGAGACCCAGTACTTC.

The chain recombines TRBV4-3 with TRBJ2-3; 13 nucleotides align to TRBD2. The CDR3 is 16 amino acids. The germline V gene has CDR1 LGHNA and CDR2 YSLEER. Trimming took 5 bases from V and 2 from J; bases not matched to a gene: 4. The CDR3 spells CASSSGTSGNTDTQYF. In DNA form, the CDR3 reads TGCGCCAGCAGCTCCGGGACTAGCGGGAACACAGATACGCAGTATTTT.

The V gene is TRBV7-2, the J gene TRBJ2-3; the D call may be TRBD1 or TRBD2 (5 bases each). This CDR3 is built from 15 residues. The V and J ends lost 3 bases and 6 bases respectively, with 16 bases between them. Germline V CDR1 and CDR2: SGHTA, FQGNSA. This CDR3 reads CASSFGRFEGDTQYF. Written as DNA, the CDR3 is TGTGCCAGCAGCTTTGGCCGATTTGAGGGGGATACGCAGTATTTT.

This clone was observed a handful of times. This chain joins TRBV29-1 and TRBJ2-7, with 7 positions matching TRBD1. Germline loops: CDR1 SQVTM, CDR2 ANQGSEA. Trimming took 6 bases from V and 4 from J; bases not matched to a gene: 9. This CDR3 comprises 13 residues. CDR3 sequence reads: CSVPGTDNYEQYF. The CDR3 region has the DNA TGCAGCGTCCCCGGGACAGACAATTACGAGCAGTACTTC.

The chain employs TRBV6-4 and TRBJ2-4, with D possibly being TRBD1 (5 bases). The CDR3 sequence is 15 residues long. V lost 5 bases and J 2 bases, leaving 13 bases between the germline ends. Germline CDR1 MRHNA, CDR2 SNTAGT. This CDR3 reads CASSNKTVPKNIQYF. The CDR3 coding sequence is TGTGCCAGCAGTAATAAGACAGTCCCCAAAAACATTCAGTACTTC.

The sample holds a few counts of this clone. This chain links TRBV19 with TRBJ1-1, with a tentative D call TRBD1 (6 bases). The V end lost 5 bases, the J end lost 3 bases, and 16 bases lay between the germline ends. The CDR3 is 15 residues long. Germline assignment: CDR1 LNHDA and CDR2 SQIVND (reference sequence). As DNA, the CDR3 is TGTGCCAGTAGTCCCGAAGGGGGTTTTGACACTGAAGCTTTCTTT. Its protein is CASSPEGGFDTEAFF.

This clone turned up a few times. The chain links TRBV18 to TRBJ1-1; the D gene is possibly TRBD1 (5 bases). This CDR3 contains 13 residues. Trimming removed 1 base from V and 10 bases from J, with 13 bases in between. The germline V gene has CDR1 KGHSH and CDR2 LQKENI. The CDR3 DNA follows: TGTGCCAGCTCACCACGGGACGCCCCGGGAGCTTTCTTT. Translating gives CASSPRDAPGAFF. The full variable domain, completed using reference TRBV18 and TRBJ1-1, is NAGVMQNPRHLVRRRGQEARLRCSPMKGHSHVYWYRQLPEEGLKFMVYLQKENIIDESGMPKERFSAEFPKEGPSILRIQQVVRGDSAAYFCASSPRDAPGAFFGQGTRLTVV.